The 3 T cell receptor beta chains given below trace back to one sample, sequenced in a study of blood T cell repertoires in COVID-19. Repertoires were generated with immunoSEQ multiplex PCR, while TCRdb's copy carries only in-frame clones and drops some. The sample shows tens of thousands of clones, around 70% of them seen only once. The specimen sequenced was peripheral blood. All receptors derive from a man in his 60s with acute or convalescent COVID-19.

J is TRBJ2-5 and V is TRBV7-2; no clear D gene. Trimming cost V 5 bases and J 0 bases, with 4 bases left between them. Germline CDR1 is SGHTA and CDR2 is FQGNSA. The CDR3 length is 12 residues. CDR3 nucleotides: TGTGCCAGCAGCCCGTACCAAGAGACCCAGTACTTC. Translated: CASSPYQETQYF.

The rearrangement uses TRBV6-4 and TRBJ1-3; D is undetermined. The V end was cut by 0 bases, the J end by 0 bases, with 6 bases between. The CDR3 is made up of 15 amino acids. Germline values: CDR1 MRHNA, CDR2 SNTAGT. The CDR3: CASSDSTNSGNTIYF. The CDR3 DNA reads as TGTGCCAGCAGTGACTCGACAAACTCTGGAAACACCATATATTTT.

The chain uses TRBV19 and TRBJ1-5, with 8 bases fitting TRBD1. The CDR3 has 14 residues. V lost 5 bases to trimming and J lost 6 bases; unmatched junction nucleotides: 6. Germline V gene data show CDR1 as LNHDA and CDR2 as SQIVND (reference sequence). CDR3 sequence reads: CASSAWTGFQPQHF. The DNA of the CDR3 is TGTGCCAGTAGTGCCTGGACAGGGTTTCAGCCCCAGCATTTT.